Following are 2 T cell receptor beta chains from one sample sequenced in a study of blood T cell repertoires in COVID-19. Here immunoSEQ multiplex PCR was the method, and the copy in TCRdb shows in-frame clones only, minus some. Of tens of thousands of clones listed, 80% to 90% are singletons. What was sequenced was peripheral blood. These receptors were taken from a human donor in a cohort sampled during active COVID-19.

V and J are TRBV28 and TRBJ1-5; TRBD1 matches at 9 bases. V lost 6 bases and J lost 1; bases outside the gene matches: 10. The CDR3 runs 17 residues. Looked up from germline, CDR1 is MDHEN and CDR2 is SYDVKM. CDR3 in DNA: TGTGCCAGCAGGAAAACGGGGGGGACAGGGAGCAATCAGCCCCAGCATTTT. This codes for CASRKTGGTGSNQPQHF.

V gene TRBV11-2 combines with J gene TRBJ2-7; maybe TRBD1 (7 bases). Looked up from germline, CDR1 is SGHAT and CDR2 is FQNNGV. This CDR3 contains 17 residues. With 5 bases removed from V and 5 bases from J, the gap between germline ends came to 25 bases. The CDR3 here is CASSPDVGQDWGDEQYF. The CDR3 region has the DNA TGTGCCAGCAGCCCAGATGTCGGACAGGACTGGGGGGACGAGCAGTACTTC.